A single sample is the source of the 8 T cell receptor beta chains below, sequenced in a study of shared clonotypes between healthy human individuals. Only in-frame clones appear in the TCRdb table, and some are missing; sequencing was by immunoSEQ multiplex PCR. Here the sample spans 2 million to 2.5 million clones, almost 96% being singletons. Sequencing was performed on naive CD4+ T cells sorted from blood. Subset noted: CD45RA+ positively selected. These TCRs come from a man between 18 and 29 years old in good health.

The rearrangement joins TRBV27 to TRBJ1-5, with D maybe TRBD1 (6 bases). Trimming pared 5 bases from V and 1 base from J, leaving 18 bases between. Germline values: CDR1 MNHEY, CDR2 SMNVEV (reference sequence). This CDR3 contains 17 residues. The CDR3 region has the DNA TGTGCCAGCAGTAACTCACAGGGTTTTGGAAGCAATCAGCCCCAGCATTTT. Translation: CASSNSQGFGSNQPQHF.

The V gene is TRBV18, the J gene TRBJ1-5, with D unclear. This CDR3 region has 13 residues. Germline V lookup: CDR1 KGHSH, CDR2 LQKENI. Trimming took 1 base from V and 5 from J, leaving 6 bases between them. CDR3 coding DNA: TGTGCCAGCTCACCACGATTTGATCAGCCCCAGCATTTT. Translation: CASSPRFDQPQHF.

This chain uses TRBV6-1 with TRBJ2-7, with D possibly being TRBD1 (6 bases). Germline CDR1 is MNHNS and CDR2 is SASEGT. The CDR3 spans 14 residues. V lost 6 bases and J 1 base, leaving 13 bases between the germline ends. Here the CDR3 reads CASSETGNSYEQYF. CDR3 coding DNA: TGTGCCAGCAGCGAAACAGGGAATTCCTACGAGCAGTACTTC.

The genes are TRBV9 and TRBJ2-1, with 10 nucleotides matching TRBD1. The CDR3 runs 15 residues. The junction had 8 bases not matched to a gene; V was cut back by 4 bases and J by 7 bases. CDR1 is SGDLS, CDR2 YYNGEE, per germline. In DNA form, the CDR3 reads TGTGCCAGCAGCTCCGGGGGACAGGGGAGGAATGAGCAGTTCTTC. It yields the protein CASSSGGQGRNEQFF.

The genes are TRBV7-2 and TRBJ2-4, with unresolved D. The CDR3 length is 18 residues. V lost 4 bases to trimming and J lost 0 bases, with 19 bases between them. Germline V gives CDR1 SGHTA, CDR2 FQGNSA. CDR3 loop: CASSSMNFAPIAKNIQYF. CDR3 nucleotide sequence: TGTGCCAGCAGCTCCATGAATTTCGCTCCCATAGCCAAAAACATTCAGTACTTC.

The chain carries TRBV2 and TRBJ2-2; possible D gene TRBD1, 5 bases. Germline values: CDR1 SNHLY, CDR2 FYNNEI. The CDR3 is made up of 13 amino acids. V lost 6 bases and J 4 bases, leaving 9 bases between the germline ends. Here the CDR3 DNA reads TGTGCCAGCAGGGTGACAGTCACCGGGGAGCTGTTTTTT. This encodes CASRVTVTGELFF.

V is TRBV6-6 and J is TRBJ2-7; 11 positions agree with TRBD2. The CDR3 is made up of 15 amino acids. From germline, CDR1 is MNHNY and CDR2 SVGAGI (reference sequence). Germline trimming cut 3 bases from V and 7 bases from J; bases unmatched to any gene: 8. The CDR3 DNA is TGTGCCAGCAGTTATCCGGGACTAGCGGTCCCTGAGCAGTACTTC. Its translation is CASSYPGLAVPEQYF.

The chain employs TRBV7-2 and TRBJ2-7, with a tentative D call TRBD2 (5 bases). Per the germline V gene, CDR1 is SGHTA and CDR2 is FQGNSA. V dropped 5 bases and J dropped 5 bases, with 16 bases sitting between them. The CDR3 sequence is 14 residues long. As DNA, the CDR3 is TGTGCCAGCAGCCCGTTAGGACTCAGCCACGAGCAGTACTTC. It yields the protein CASSPLGLSHEQYF. Combining the CDR3 with reference TRBV7-2 and TRBJ2-7 gives the whole variable domain GAGVSQSPSNKVTEKGKDVELRCDPISGHTALYWYRQSLGQGLEFLIYFQGNSAPDKSGLPSDRFSAERTGGSVSTLTIQRTQQEDSAVYLCASSPLGLSHEQYFGPGTRLTVT.